Following are 26 T cell receptor beta chains from one sample sequenced in a study of siplizumab effects on memory and regulatory T cells. Using immunoSEQ multiplex PCR, the repertoire was profiled, and TCRdb retains in-frame clones only, with some absent. Of about 100,000 clones detected, 75% to 95% appear once; the ten largest clones hold roughly 2.7%. The sample taken for sequencing was CD4+ T cells sorted from blood. The source is a human donor in good health. Some clones in this sample may be carry-over from other donors' samples.

The rearrangement joins TRBV9 to TRBJ2-2, with TRBD2 matching 10 bases. The CDR3 covers 16 residues. V was pared by 4 bases and J by 3 bases, with 6 bases of the junction left unmatched. Germline CDR1 is SGDLS and CDR2 is YYNGEE. CDR3 nucleotide sequence: TGTGCCAGCAGCCCTCGTAGCGGGAGGCACACCGGGGAGCTGTTTTTT. It specifies CASSPRSGRHTGELFF.

This rearrangement joins TRBV9 to TRBJ2-2; possibly TRBD1 for D (5 bases). The CDR3 totals 15 residues. In germline, CDR1 is SGDLS, CDR2 YYNGEE. The V end lost 4 bases, the J end lost 6 bases, and 16 bases lay between the germline ends. CDR3 loop: CASSPPGLSSGELFF. CDR3 DNA sequence: TGTGCCAGCAGCCCCCCAGGGTTGTCGTCCGGGGAGCTGTTTTTT.

The rearrangement joins TRBV6-5 to TRBJ2-1; D is possibly TRBD1 or TRBD2 (5 bases each). Trimming shortened V by 6 bases and J by 4 bases, and 16 bases separated the two germline ends. The CDR3 length is 15 residues. CDR1 and CDR2 from the germline V gene are MNHEY and SVGAGI. As DNA, the CDR3 is TGTGCCAGCAGACGCAGCCAGGGAGCTTACAATGAGCAGTTCTTC. It codes for CASRRSQGAYNEQFF.

The chain joins TRBV19 to TRBJ1-1; 7 bases match TRBD1. The germline V gene has CDR1 LNHDA and CDR2 SQIVND (reference sequence). CDR3 length equals 17 residues. The V and J ends lost 7 bases and 0 bases, in that order; junction bases with no gene match: 14. Written as DNA, the CDR3 is TGTGCCAGTACCAAACACAGGGGTGGGGGCATGAACACTGAAGCTTTCTTT. This gives the protein CASTKHRGGGMNTEAFF. Drawing the rest from reference TRBV19 and TRBJ1-1, the complete variable domain is DGGITQSPKYLFRKEGQNVTLSCEQNLNHDAMYWYRQDPGQGLRLIYYSQIVNDFQKGDIAEGYSVSREKKESFPLTVTSAQKNPTAFYLCASTKHRGGGMNTEAFFGQGTRLTVV.

The rearrangement uses TRBV12-5 and TRBJ2-1; 7 nucleotides match TRBD2. Unmatched junction bases numbered 6, after V lost 2 bases and J lost 5 bases. The germline V gene has CDR1 LGHNT and CDR2 FRNRAP. This CDR3 is built from 15 residues. The CDR3 loop is CASGLSRTRDNEQFF. The CDR3, as DNA: TGTGCTAGTGGTTTGTCCCGGACTAGGGACAATGAGCAGTTCTTC. Based on the CDR3 plus reference TRBV12-5 and TRBJ2-1, the full variable domain is DARVTQTPRHKVTEMGQEVTMRCQPILGHNTVFWYRQTMMQGLELLAYFRNRAPLDDSGMPKDRFSAEMPDATLATLKIQPSEPRDSAVYFCASGLSRTRDNEQFFGPGTRLTVL.

The chain uses TRBV2 and TRBJ2-3, with 12 bases that match TRBD2. CDR3 length: 18 amino acids. From germline, CDR1 is SNHLY and CDR2 FYNNEI. The trim removed 1 base at V and 0 bases at J, leaving 5 bases unmatched. The CDR3 loop reads CASSEETSGRSSTDTQYF. The CDR3 DNA sequence: TGTGCCAGCAGTGAAGAAACTAGCGGGAGGTCTAGCACAGATACGCAGTATTTT.

The rearrangement joins TRBV7-2 to TRBJ2-7, with unresolved D. The CDR3 runs 15 residues. V was cut by 2 bases and J by 2 bases, with 13 bases left in between. Germline V lookup: CDR1 SGHTA, CDR2 FQGNSA. CDR3 sequence (DNA): TGTGCCAGCAGCTTAACGGCCGGTAACACCTACGAGCAGTACTTC. Amino acids: CASSLTAGNTYEQYF.

The CDR3 DNA reads TGTGCCAGCAGTTTTAGTTTGATTTCCGGGGAGCTGTTTTTT. It is translated as CASSFSLISGELFF. V and J are TRBV27 and TRBJ2-2; no clear D. The CDR3 has 14 residues. Per the germline V gene, CDR1 is MNHEY and CDR2 is SMNVEV (reference sequence). The V end was cut by 3 bases, the J end by 6 bases, with 11 bases between.

This rearrangement joins TRBV6-1 to TRBJ2-2; 8 bases fit TRBD2. CDR3 length: 14 residues. Germline lookup yields CDR1 MNHNS and CDR2 SASEGT. J lost 4 bases, V lost 5 bases, and 3 bases had no gene match. The CDR3 loop reads CASSRLASTGELFF. CDR3 in DNA: TGTGCCAGCAGTCGACTAGCGAGCACCGGGGAGCTGTTTTTT.

The rearrangement links TRBV20-1 to TRBJ2-3, with D hard to call. Trimming removed 4 bases at V and 6 bases at J, with 8 bases between. Germline CDR1 reads DFQATT; CDR2 reads SNEGSKA (reference sequence). The CDR3 spans 11 residues. The CDR3 is CSATVRDTQYF. CDR3 nucleotide sequence: TGCAGTGCTACAGTCCGGGATACGCAGTATTTT.

The rearrangement uses TRBV19 and TRBJ2-4; 9 bases match TRBD2. Trimming removed 5 bases from V and 6 bases from J; junction bases left unmatched: 8. Looked up from germline, CDR1 is LNHDA and CDR2 is SQIVND (reference sequence). CDR3 length: 15 residues. The CDR3 coding sequence is TGTGCCAGTAGTGCTAGCGGGATGGGGGGAAACATTCAGTACTTC. Translation gives CASSASGMGGNIQYF.

The chain uses TRBV7-9 and TRBJ1-3; D is perhaps TRBD1 (5 bases). The CDR3 runs to 16 residues. V was pared by 5 bases and J by 4 bases, with 18 bases between. The germline gives CDR1 SEHNR, CDR2 FQNEAQ (reference sequence). The CDR3 DNA follows: TGTGCCAGCAGCGGCAGGGATCTGGGAACGGGAAACACCATATATTTT. Protein sequence: CASSGRDLGTGNTIYF. The whole variable domain, remainder taken from reference TRBV7-9 and TRBJ1-3, is DTGVSQNPRHKITKRGQNVTFRCDPISEHNRLYWYRQTLGQGPEFLTYFQNEAQLEKSRLLSDRFSAERPKGSFSTLEIQRTEQGDSAMYLCASSGRDLGTGNTIYFGEGSWLTVV.

The CDR3 DNA reads TGTGCCAGCACCAGGGCGGGAGGGGATGAGCAGTTCTTC. The encoded protein is CASTRAGGDEQFF. V usage is TRBV11-2 and J usage is TRBJ2-1; 9 bases map to TRBD2. Unmatched junction bases numbered 6, after V lost 7 bases and J lost 8 bases. This CDR3 has 13 amino acids. Germline V gives CDR1 SGHAT, CDR2 FQNNGV. Full variable domain (missing parts from reference TRBV11-2 and TRBJ2-1): EAGVAQSPRYKIIEKRQSVAFWCNPISGHATLYWYQQILGQGPKLLIQFQNNGVVDDSQLPKDRFSAERLKGVDSTLKIQPAKLEDSAVYLCASTRAGGDEQFFGPGTRLTVL.

V is TRBV5-4 and J is TRBJ1-2; D uncertain. Germline CDR1 and CDR2: SGHNT and YYREEE (reference sequence). This CDR3 is 11 amino acids long. V was pared by 1 base and J by 6 bases, with 4 bases between. CDR3 sequence: CASSLSDGYTF. Here the CDR3 DNA reads TGTGCCAGCAGCTTGTCGGATGGCTACACCTTC.

The rearrangement links TRBV5-8 to TRBJ2-7, with D possibly TRBD1 on 6 matching bases. There are 14 residues in the CDR3. CDR1 and CDR2 (germline): SGHTS, YDEGEE. V dropped 5 bases and J dropped 2 bases, with 14 bases sitting between them. CDR3 nucleotides: TGTGCCAGCAGTCGGGACATGGGCCCCTACGAGCAGTACTTC. It codes for CASSRDMGPYEQYF.

This sequence joins TRBV29-1 and TRBJ2-5; 9 bases map to TRBD2. The CDR3 sequence is 13 residues long. Losses at the gene ends were 4 bases for V and 5 bases for J; bases not matched to a gene: 5. Germline CDR1 is SQVTM and CDR2 is ANQGSEA. DNA of the CDR3: TGCAGCGTTGCCTTAGCGGGAGTGGAGACCCAGTACTTC. Its protein is CSVALAGVETQYF.

The V gene is TRBV10-1, the J gene TRBJ2-2; 8 nucleotides line up with TRBD1. CDR1 is WNHNN and CDR2 is SYGVQD in the germline V gene (reference sequence). V lost 0 bases and J lost 5; bases outside the gene matches: 5. The CDR3 has 16 residues. In DNA, the CDR3 is TGCGCCAGCAGTGAGTCATGGACAGGGAAGACCGGGGAGCTGTTTTTT. It codes for CASSESWTGKTGELFF.

V is TRBV7-9 and J is TRBJ2-5; 10 bases line up with TRBD1. The CDR3 contains 16 residues. With 3 bases clipped from V and 4 bases from J, the junction kept 8 bases outside the gene matches. Germline lookup yields CDR1 SEHNR and CDR2 FQNEAQ (reference sequence). The CDR3 loop reads CASSLGTGVRRETQYF. In nucleotides, the CDR3 is TGTGCCAGCAGCTTGGGGACAGGGGTACGGAGAGAGACCCAGTACTTC.

This chain joins TRBV28 and TRBJ2-3; 8 bases fit TRBD2. V lost 6 bases to trimming and J lost 2 bases; unmatched junction nucleotides: 7. Looked up from germline, CDR1 is MDHEN and CDR2 is SYDVKM. This CDR3 has 15 amino acids. In nucleotides, the CDR3 is TGTGCCAGCAGCAGTAGCGGGACCAACACAGATACGCAGTATTTT. Amino acid sequence: CASSSSGTNTDTQYF.

This chain connects TRBV6-5 to TRBJ2-2; the match to TRBD2 covers 11 bases. Per germline, CDR1 MNHEY and CDR2 SVGAGI. This CDR3 has 15 residues. V lost 6 bases, J lost 6 bases, and 6 bases stayed unmatched. The CDR3 nucleotides read TGTGCCAGCAGGAACAGGGGACTAGCGGCCGGGGAGCTGTTTTTT. Amino acids: CASRNRGLAAGELFF.

This rearrangement joins TRBV5-1 to TRBJ2-5; perhaps TRBD2 as D (6 bases). The CDR3 has 14 amino acids. Germline CDR1 is SGHRS and CDR2 is YFSETQ. Trimming took off 6 bases at V and 5 bases at J, with 17 bases between the two ends. The CDR3 is CASTSGVAVETQYF. The CDR3 nucleotides are TGCGCCAGCACCTCTGGGGTAGCGGTTGAGACCCAGTACTTC.

The chain joins TRBV7-2 to TRBJ2-3; the match to TRBD2 covers 7 bases. V shed 3 bases, J shed 0 bases, and the junction held 3 bases outside the gene matches. Germline V gene lookup returns CDR1 SGHTA and CDR2 FQGNSA. CDR3 length equals 15 residues. CDR3 DNA sequence: TGTGCCAGCAGCTTTGGGGGAGGGAGCACAGATACGCAGTATTTT. This codes for CASSFGGGSTDTQYF.

J is TRBJ1-3 and V is TRBV11-2; 7 bases line up with TRBD1. The CDR3 is 14 amino acids. The V gene's germline CDR1 is SGHAT and CDR2 FQNNGV. Germline trimming cut 6 bases from V and 7 bases from J; bases unmatched to any gene: 9. The CDR3 here is CASSIPRGQNTIYF. DNA for the CDR3: TGTGCCAGCAGTATACCAAGGGGGCAGAACACCATATATTTT.

The rearrangement uses TRBV10-3 and TRBJ2-3; D may match TRBD1 or TRBD2 (5 bases each). Trimming took off 5 bases at V and 7 bases at J, with 25 bases between the two ends. Germline CDR1 reads ENHRY; CDR2 reads SYGVKD. CDR3 size: 17 residues. CDR3 residues: CAISHRPGRASGNTQYF. In DNA, the CDR3 is TGTGCCATCAGTCATCGCCCGGGACGAGCCAGCGGTAATACGCAGTATTTT.

The chain joins TRBV5-6 to TRBJ2-7; 7 bases fit TRBD2. Germline lookup yields CDR1 SGHDT and CDR2 YYEEEE. The CDR3 is 16 residues long. The J segment lost 2 bases and the V segment lost 1 base, leaving 9 bases of the junction unmatched. The CDR3 region has the DNA TGTGCCAGCAGCTTGTTTCGCCTAGCGGAGCCCTACGAGCAGTACTTC. Protein: CASSLFRLAEPYEQYF. Variable domain in full (rest from reference TRBV5-6 and TRBJ2-7): DAGVTQSPTHLIKTRGQQVTLRCSPKSGHDTVSWYQQALGQGPQFIFQYYEEEERQRGNFPDRFSGHQFPNYSSELNVNALLLGDSALYLCASSLFRLAEPYEQYFGPGTRLTVT.

J is TRBJ2-2 and V is TRBV27, with D uncertain. Germline CDR1 is MNHEY and CDR2 is SMNVEV (reference sequence). The CDR3 has 12 residues. Trimming shortened V by 5 bases and J by 7 bases, and 8 bases separated the two germline ends. CDR3 in DNA: TGTGCCAGCAGTCCGAGTGTCGGGGAGCTGTTTTTT. The encoded protein is CASSPSVGELFF.